The 28 T cell receptor beta chains listed next were all sequenced from one sample in a study of control samples from healthy donors and cancer patients. Some clones are missing from TCRdb's copy, which holds only in-frame ones; the method was immunoSEQ multiplex PCR. This sample carries about 110,000 clones, 80% to 90% of them seen once, and the ten largest clones take over 10%. The sequencing input was blood. The receptors derive from a woman aged 45-65 years in good health.

The chain employs TRBV27 and TRBJ2-5, with D tentatively TRBD1 or TRBD2 (5 bases each). In germline, CDR1 is MNHEY, CDR2 SMNVEV (reference sequence). V lost 6 bases, J lost 4 bases, and 18 bases lay in between. The CDR3 spans 15 residues. The CDR3 loop reads CASSNLDRDLETQYF. CDR3 in DNA: TGTGCCAGCAGCAACCTCGACCGGGACCTAGAGACCCAGTACTTC.

V usage is TRBV6-6 and J usage is TRBJ1-6; tentative D call: TRBD1 (5 bases). Per germline, CDR1 MNHNY and CDR2 SVGAGI (reference sequence). The germline V and J ends were trimmed by 0 bases and 6 bases, with 9 bases remaining between them. The CDR3 consists of 15 residues. CDR3 loop: CASSYSGAFNSPLHF. The CDR3 region has the DNA TGTGCCAGCAGTTACTCCGGGGCTTTTAATTCACCCCTCCACTTT.

The genes are TRBV15 and TRBJ1-1, with TRBD1 matching 7 bases. The junction had 2 bases not matched to a gene; V was cut back by 2 bases and J by 5 bases. CDR1 and CDR2 (germline): LNHNV, YYDKDF (reference sequence). The length of the CDR3 is 13 residues. CDR3 protein: CATSRLQGTEAFF. DNA of the CDR3: TGTGCCACCAGCAGACTACAGGGGACTGAAGCTTTCTTT.

The V gene is TRBV6-5, the J gene TRBJ2-7; tentative D call: TRBD1 (5 bases). With 5 bases removed from V and 2 bases from J, the gap between germline ends came to 10 bases. From germline, CDR1 is MNHEY and CDR2 SVGAGI. The CDR3 extends over 13 amino acids. The CDR3 protein is CASSPGHTYEQYF. The CDR3 nucleotides are TGTGCCAGCAGTCCTGGACACACCTACGAGCAGTACTTC.

The rearrangement uses TRBV2 and TRBJ2-5; TRBD1 might be the D (5 bases). This CDR3 is 13 amino acids long. The germline gives CDR1 SNHLY, CDR2 FYNNEI. The V gene lost 5 bases and the J gene lost 5 bases, with 12 bases spanning the gap. This chain's CDR3 is CASSRAGLETQYF. The CDR3 coding sequence is TGTGCCAGCAGTCGGGCAGGGTTGGAGACCCAGTACTTC.

The chain has TRBV9 and TRBJ1-5; tentatively, D is TRBD1 (6 bases). Trimming cost V 0 bases and J 10 bases, with 11 bases left between them. Looked up from germline, CDR1 is SGDLS and CDR2 is YYNGEE. CDR3 length: 13 amino acids. CDR3 residues: CASSVEGVEPQHF. The CDR3 DNA follows: TGTGCCAGCAGCGTAGAGGGGGTAGAACCCCAGCATTTT. Full variable domain (missing parts from reference TRBV9 and TRBJ1-5): DSGVTQTPKHLITATGQRVTLRCSPRSGDLSVYWYQQSLDQGLQFLIQYYNGEERAKGNILERFSAQQFPDLHSELNLSSLELGDSALYFCASSVEGVEPQHFGDGTRLSIL.

The V call is TRBV7-2, the J call TRBJ1-1, with no clear D. Trimming removed 5 bases from V and 4 bases from J, with 14 bases in between. This CDR3 region has 14 residues. The germline CDR1 and CDR2 sequences are SGHTA and FQGNSA. CDR3 coding DNA: TGTGCCAGCAGCCCGACGGGTATCAGCACTGAAGCTTTCTTT. Encoded protein: CASSPTGISTEAFF.

The V call is TRBV5-6, the J call TRBJ1-3, with 7 bases identical to TRBD1. This CDR3 has 16 amino acids. Unmatched junction bases numbered 5, after V lost 2 bases and J lost 0 bases. CDR1 and CDR2 from the germline V gene are SGHDT and YYEEEE. The CDR3 nucleotides are TGTGCCAGCAGCTTACCGACAGGGAACTCTGGAAACACCATATATTTT. It translates to CASSLPTGNSGNTIYF.

J is TRBJ2-1 and V is TRBV6-4; possibly TRBD1 or TRBD2 for D (6 bases each). This CDR3 has 16 amino acids. Looked up from germline, CDR1 is MRHNA and CDR2 is SNTAGT. V was clipped by 1 base and J by 0 bases, with 10 bases between them. The CDR3 DNA reads TGTGCCAGCAGTGACTTAGGGGGGAGCTCCTACAATGAGCAGTTCTTC. It yields the protein CASSDLGGSSYNEQFF.

The chain couples TRBV6-5 to TRBJ1-6, with TRBD1 as a possible D gene (6 bases). This CDR3 has 13 residues. Germline V gene data show CDR1 as MNHEY and CDR2 as SVGAGI. The ends were cut back, 5 bases at V and 6 bases at J, with 8 bases in the middle. The CDR3 DNA is TGTGCCAGCAGTCGAGGGGGTAATTCACCCCTCCACTTT. This encodes CASSRGGNSPLHF.

In this sample, this clone turned up once. The chain combines TRBV3-1 (or the pseudogene TRBV3-2) with TRBJ2-7, with D perhaps matching TRBD2 (7 bases). The V and J ends lost 4 bases and 6 bases respectively, with 22 bases between them. The CDR3 length is 16 residues. Germline CDR1 reads LGHDT; CDR2 reads YNNKEL (reference sequence). As DNA, the CDR3 is TGTGCCAGCAGCCTTCCCAAAGGGGGGGGGCTTGGCGAGCAGTACTTC. Translation gives CASSLPKGGGLGEQYF.

The chain combines TRBV28 with TRBJ1-5; 7 positions agree with TRBD1. With 7 bases clipped from V and 2 bases from J, the junction kept 8 bases outside the gene matches. Germline assignment: CDR1 MDHEN and CDR2 SYDVKM. There are 15 residues in the CDR3. CDR3 amino acids: CASNKGGAGNQPQHF. The CDR3, as DNA: TGTGCCAGCAACAAAGGGGGCGCGGGCAATCAGCCCCAGCATTTT.

The chain uses TRBV6-2 or TRBV6-3 and TRBJ1-2; no definite D call. This CDR3 has 14 residues. Trimming shortened V by 4 bases and J by 4 bases, and 13 bases separated the two germline ends. Germline CDR1 is MNHEY and CDR2 is SVGEGT. In DNA, the CDR3 is TGTGCCAGCAGTTCCTACTCGGCAGCCTATGGCTACACCTTC. Residues: CASSSYSAAYGYTF.

The V call is TRBV13, the J call TRBJ1-6; 7 bases align to TRBD1. Trimming at V came to 1 base and at J to 9 bases, leaving 6 bases not matched to a gene. CDR1 is PRHDT, CDR2 FYEKMQ, per germline (reference sequence). The CDR3 spans 15 residues. The CDR3 DNA reads as TGTGCCAGCAGCTTAGAAGGGGGCGCAGGTTCACCCCTCCACTTT. Protein product: CASSLEGGAGSPLHF.

The V gene is TRBV5-6, the J gene TRBJ2-5; D is ambiguous. Looked up from germline, CDR1 is SGHDT and CDR2 is YYEEEE. The CDR3 is 15 amino acids. V was shortened by 2 bases and J by 2 bases, with 13 bases between the two germline ends. The DNA of the CDR3 is TGTGCCAGCAGCTTTGGTATTTCCCCGCAAGAGACCCAGTACTTC. Residues: CASSFGISPQETQYF.

The CDR3 reads CASSPDRGLDGYTF. In DNA form, the CDR3 reads TGTGCCAGCTCACCGGACAGGGGGCTTGACGGCTACACCTTC. This chain links TRBV18 with TRBJ1-2; 11 nucleotides line up with TRBD1. Germline CDR1 is KGHSH and CDR2 is LQKENI. V lost 3 bases, J lost 8 bases, and 5 bases stayed unmatched. The CDR3 is made up of 14 amino acids.

The chain combines TRBV28 with TRBJ1-5; D call uncertain. CDR1 and CDR2 from the germline V gene are MDHEN and SYDVKM. V lost 3 bases and J lost 10, with 4 bases in between. There are 10 residues in the CDR3. The CDR3 here is CASSFGPQHF. The CDR3 DNA is TGTGCCAGCAGTTTTGGACCCCAGCATTTT.

The V and J genes are TRBV7-3 and TRBJ2-1; the match to TRBD1 covers 7 bases. Trimming cost V 3 bases and J 10 bases; bases outside gene matches: 6. Germline V lookup: CDR1 SGHTA, CDR2 FQGTGA. The CDR3 totals 13 residues. In DNA form, the CDR3 reads TGTGCCAGCAGCTTCCAAGGGGGCGGGGAGCAGTTCTTC. Translated, it gives CASSFQGGGEQFF.

The J gene is TRBJ1-1, the V gene TRBV10-3; possibly TRBD1 for D (6 bases). V was cut by 11 bases and J by 3 bases, with 10 bases left in between. CDR1 and CDR2 (germline): ENHRY, SYGVKD. This CDR3 has 11 residues. The CDR3 is CAGQSDTEAFF. The CDR3 coding sequence is TGTGCCGGACAGTCGGACACTGAAGCTTTCTTT.

This chain connects TRBV6-1 to TRBJ2-2; D is undetermined. This CDR3 contains 14 residues. V lost 2 bases and J 4 bases, leaving 8 bases between the germline ends. The germline CDR1 and CDR2 sequences are MNHNS and SASEGT. CDR3 nucleotide sequence: TGTGCCAGCAGTGAAATACCCGGCACCGGGGAGCTGTTTTTT. As protein: CASSEIPGTGELFF.

This chain links TRBV19 with TRBJ2-1, with 9 positions matching TRBD1. This CDR3 has 12 residues. Germline CDR1 is LNHDA and CDR2 is SQIVND (reference sequence). The ends lost 5 bases at V and 11 bases at J; junction bases unmatched: 4. As DNA, the CDR3 is TGTGCCAGTAGTCCCGGGACAGGGCAGCAGTTCTTC. Its translation is CASSPGTGQQFF.

This clone was recorded once. The chain couples TRBV28 to TRBJ1-5; D ambiguous. The CDR3 is 13 amino acids. Germline V gives CDR1 MDHEN, CDR2 SYDVKM. V lost 7 bases to trimming and J lost 7 bases, with 14 bases between them. The CDR3 DNA sequence: TGTGCCAGCATTGATAGGGCAAGGCAGCCCCAGCATTTT. Amino acid sequence: CASIDRARQPQHF. The variable domain in full, with the rest retrieved from reference TRBV28 and TRBJ1-5, is DVKVTQSSRYLVKRTGEKVFLECVQDMDHENMFWYRQDPGLGLRLIYFSYDVKMKEKGDIPEGYSVSREKKERFSLILESASTNQTSMYLCASIDRARQPQHFGDGTRLSIL.

The chain is built from TRBV5-6 and TRBJ1-1; tentative D call: TRBD1 (6 bases). Germline loops: CDR1 SGHDT, CDR2 YYEEEE. There are 16 residues in the CDR3. V was cut by 1 base and J by 1 base, with 14 bases left in between. The CDR3 sequence is CASSLKGGYWNTEAFF. For the CDR3, the DNA is TGTGCCAGCAGCTTGAAGGGGGGCTATTGGAACACTGAAGCTTTCTTT.

The V and J genes are TRBV3-1 (or the pseudogene TRBV3-2) and TRBJ2-5; D is uncertain. The CDR3 covers 16 residues. CDR1 and CDR2 from the germline V gene are LGHDT and YNNKEL (reference sequence). V gave up 0 bases and J gave up 0 bases, with 11 bases separating them. The CDR3 bases are TGTGCCAGCAGCCAAGACGTAGGTGGGTACCAAGAGACCCAGTACTTC. Amino acid sequence: CASSQDVGGYQETQYF.

V gene TRBV25-1 combines with J gene TRBJ2-2; tentative D call: TRBD1 (7 bases). The V gene's germline CDR1 is MGHDK and CDR2 SYGVNS. The CDR3 contains 14 residues. Trimming took 5 bases from V and 6 from J, leaving 13 bases between them. The chain's CDR3 is CASSNLRGAGELFF. The CDR3 nucleotides read TGTGCCAGCAGTAACCTCAGGGGGGCCGGGGAGCTGTTTTTT. The full variable domain, completed using reference TRBV25-1 and TRBJ2-2, is EADIYQTPRYLVIGTGKKITLECSQTMGHDKMYWYQQDPGMELHLIHYSYGVNSTEKGDLSSESTVSRIRTEHFPLTLESARPSHTSQYLCASSNLRGAGELFFGEGSRLTVL.

The chain employs TRBV19 and TRBJ2-3; D remains ambiguous. CDR1 and CDR2 from the germline V gene are LNHDA and SQIVND (reference sequence). The CDR3 loop spans 14 amino acids. V was pared by 7 bases and J by 5 bases, with 16 bases between. The CDR3 reads CASTPRGKIDTQYF. The CDR3 DNA is TGTGCCAGTACTCCCCGTGGCAAGATAGATACGCAGTATTTT.

The V and J genes are TRBV12-5 and TRBJ1-1; D is undetermined. Germline CDR1 and CDR2: LGHNT and FRNRAP. This CDR3 region has 15 residues. V was cut by 2 bases and J by 4 bases, with 14 bases left in between. This CDR3 reads CASGLNSPLGTEAFF. CDR3 in DNA: TGTGCTAGTGGTTTGAATTCCCCATTGGGCACTGAAGCTTTCTTT.

The chain is built from TRBV18 and TRBJ1-4; D is possibly TRBD1 (5 bases). The CDR3 extends over 16 amino acids. Trimming left V 5 bases short and J 0 bases short, with 13 bases between. Germline CDR1 KGHSH, CDR2 LQKENI. In DNA, the CDR3 is TGTGCCAGCTCAAGGGACGGTGTTGCAACTAATGAAAAACTGTTTTTT. It is translated as CASSRDGVATNEKLFF.